This T cell receptor (beta chain) emerged from a study of cytomegalovirus exposure and HLA in healthy donors. Study results and caveats: Later on, an analysis found that several of the most significant clusters appeared to be linked to common viral pathogens, which included parvovirus B19.

For this clone: The antigen remains undetermined.

The CDR3 sequence is 13 residues long. Deletions cut 3 bases from V and 7 bases from J, with 12 bases between. The germline gives CDR1 KGHSH, CDR2 LQKENI. Use of 60 Vbeta and 13 Jbeta primers characterized the PCR. TCRdb keeps only in-frame clones here, not all; method: immunoSEQ multiplex PCR. The sample carries fewer than 250,000 clones, under 80% recorded once. The sequencing sample was made of PBMCs. V is TRBV18 and J is TRBJ1-1, with D tentatively TRBD1 (5 bases). This sequence originates from a girl aged 2-15 years in good health and CMV-seronegative. CDR3 protein: CASSPTGEGEAFF. The CDR3 DNA is TGTGCCAGCTCACCCACGGGGGAGGGTGAAGCTTTCTTT.